This TCR beta chain was identified during a study of Ad26.COV2.S vaccination and SARS-CoV-2 variants. About the study: Among those in the COV1001 Ad26.COV2.S trial arm was the donor.

The V end lost 6 bases, the J end lost 6 bases, and 9 bases lay between the germline ends. This CDR3 is 12 amino acids long. CDR1 is MDHEN and CDR2 is SYDVKM in the germline V gene. The table came from immunoSEQ multiplex PCR; TCRdb's copy has only in-frame clones and leaves some out. The sample has around 420,000 clones; around 89% are singletons. General study results and limits: Vaccinees reportedly had broad spike-specific CD8+ and CD4+ T cell responses. It is possible that the TCR breadth and depth analyses underestimated the total T cell responses.

Concerning this clone itself: Its antigen is not identified.

Treatment described: roughly 19 received Ad26.COV2.S at low or high dose, single or two shots; about 5 received placebo; per-sample allocation not given. Day 63 following the first vaccine or placebo injection was when the samples were taken. The shot given was an Ad26 vector that makes Wuhan-strain SARS-CoV-2 spike. This receptor was identified in a person aged 18-65 years who received the Ad26.COV2.S COVID-19 vaccine or a placebo. The rearrangement joins TRBV28 to TRBJ1-5; D unresolved. The sequenced sample was peripheral blood, obtained in a trial of Ad26.COV2.S vaccine versus placebo. CDR3 sequence (DNA): TGTGCCAGCAGGCTCTCGGGTCAGCCCCAGCATTTT. Encoded protein: CASRLSGQPQHF.